The 8 T cell receptor beta chains presented below share a single source sample, sequenced in a study of somatic mutations in cytotoxic T cells in rheumatoid arthritis. Generated by immunoSEQ multiplex PCR, the TCRdb table keeps only in-frame clones and is missing some. The sample consists of 20,000 or so clones, over 70% of them appearing once. The sample consisted of CD8+ T cells sorted from blood. The receptors were sampled from a woman aged 45-60 years in good health.

This chain connects TRBV10-2 to TRBJ1-1; D unclear. The germline CDR1 and CDR2 sequences are WSHSY and SAAADI. There are 11 residues in the CDR3. Trimming cost V 3 bases and J 8 bases, with 7 bases left between them. CDR3 protein: CASSELREAFF. The CDR3 DNA follows: TGCGCCAGCAGTGAACTGCGCGAAGCTTTCTTT.

V and J are TRBV27 and TRBJ2-1, with a tentative D call TRBD1 (6 bases). Trimming took 3 bases from V and 8 from J, leaving 11 bases between them. CDR1 and CDR2 (germline): MNHEY, SMNVEV (reference sequence). CDR3 size: 13 residues. The CDR3 is CASSLWSGDEQFF. In DNA form, the CDR3 reads TGTGCCAGCAGTTTGTGGTCAGGGGATGAGCAGTTCTTC.

The chain employs TRBV27 and TRBJ1-2, with a weak D call TRBD1 (5 bases). Germline V gene lookup returns CDR1 MNHEY and CDR2 SMNVEV (reference sequence). The CDR3 runs 14 residues. Trimming left V 5 bases short and J 7 bases short, with 17 bases between. The CDR3 DNA follows: TGTGCCAGCAGTCTCGGACAAGGCTTCCTTGGCTACACCTTC. Its translation is CASSLGQGFLGYTF.

The chain has TRBV4-3 and TRBJ1-1; D not certain. The CDR3 extends over 15 amino acids. In germline, CDR1 is LGHNA, CDR2 YSLEER. Trimming stripped 0 bases from V and 1 base from J, with 9 bases between. The CDR3 region is CASSQDIGPNTEAFF. The CDR3 DNA sequence: TGCGCCAGCAGCCAAGATATAGGACCGAACACTGAAGCTTTCTTT.

J is TRBJ2-4 and V is TRBV4-2; TRBD2 matches at 11 bases. The V gene end was trimmed by 0 bases and the J gene end by 0 bases; junction bases not matched to a gene: 10. The CDR3 runs 20 residues. Germline V gives CDR1 LGHNA, CDR2 YNFKEQ. The CDR3 DNA reads as TGTGCCAGCAGCCAAGAGGTGGGACTAGCGGAAACAGTAGCCAAAAACATTCAGTACTTC. It codes for CASSQEVGLAETVAKNIQYF.

DNA of the CDR3: TGTGCCAGCAGCTTACGTGTCTCCCGCAGGGATAATTCACCCCTCCACTTT. Residues: CASSLRVSRRDNSPLHF. The chain uses TRBV7-8 and TRBJ1-6; weak D call: TRBD1 (5 bases). The germline V gene has CDR1 SGHVS and CDR2 FQNEAQ. The CDR3 covers 17 residues. V was shortened by 2 bases and J by 5 bases, with 16 bases between the two germline ends.

This chain connects TRBV2 to TRBJ2-5, with TRBD2 identical over 12 bases. The V gene's germline CDR1 is SNHLY and CDR2 FYNNEI. V shed 6 bases and J 2 bases; nucleotides not matched to a gene: 4. This CDR3 contains 15 residues. CDR3 bases: TGTGCCAGCAGACAACTAGCGGGAGGACAAGAGACCCAGTACTTC. This gives the protein CASRQLAGGQETQYF.

The chain couples TRBV9 to TRBJ1-3; D may be TRBD1 (5 bases). Germline V lookup: CDR1 SGDLS, CDR2 YYNGEE. Trimming removed 3 bases from V and 0 bases from J, with 19 bases in between. The CDR3 totals 18 residues. The CDR3 DNA sequence: TGTGCCAGCAGCGGACCGTTGGGACTGCTGAGCTCTGGAAACACCATATATTTT. Translated, it gives CASSGPLGLLSSGNTIYF. The whole variable domain, filled in from reference TRBV9 and TRBJ1-3, reads DSGVTQTPKHLITATGQRVTLRCSPRSGDLSVYWYQQSLDQGLQFLIQYYNGEERAKGNILERFSAQQFPDLHSELNLSSLELGDSALYFCASSGPLGLLSSGNTIYFGEGSWLTVV.